This T cell receptor (beta chain) stems from a study of blood T cell repertoires in COVID-19. Overall study context: From T cells, B-cell-depleted T cells, or PBMCs came the material, which was cDNA or gDNA.

Profiled with immunoSEQ multiplex PCR; TCRdb holds only in-frame clones, not every one. The sample lists a few hundred thousand clones; about 83% were seen once. V lost 2 bases and J 6 bases, leaving 14 bases between the germline ends. Germline CDR1 is MNHEY and CDR2 is SMNVEV (reference sequence). CDR3 length equals 15 residues. This TCR derives from a woman aged 45 to 65 with acute or convalescent COVID-19. The V call is TRBV27, the J call TRBJ1-3, with unresolved D. Sequencing input: peripheral blood. CDR3 coding DNA: TGTGCCAGCAGTTTAAGAACGCCGGGTCAAAACACCATATATTTT. Its protein is CASSLRTPGQNTIYF.